Listed below are T cell receptor beta chains from one sample, sequenced in a study of shared clonotypes between healthy human individuals. TCRdb's table, derived via immunoSEQ multiplex PCR, lists solely in-frame clones and lacks some. The sample records roughly 2,300,000 clones, under 95% being singletons. Material: naive CD4+ T cells from PBMCs. These receptors came from a man younger than 35 in good health. Some clones in this sample may be carry-over from other donors' samples. Both conserved end residues are part of each CDR3. D genes are given only for firm matches. The size of a clone is reported for some rows only, either as once, few or many, or as a class for expanded clones.

TRBJ2-7	few	TRBV7-2	NA	TGTGCCAGCAGCTTAGCCCGGGAGCTCTACGAGCAGTACTTC	CASSLARELYEQYF
TRBJ2-5	NA	TRBV5-4	TRBD2	TGTGCCAGCAGCTCCTATAGCGGGAGCCCCGATTTACAAGAGACCCAGTACTTC	CASSSYSGSPDLQETQYF
TRBJ2-2	NA	TRBV11-1	TRBD2	TGTGCCAGCAGCTTTGGGACTAGGCTTGGGTCCGGGGAGCTGTTTTTT	CASSFGTRLGSGELFF
TRBJ1-5	NA	TRBV5-1	NA	TGCGCCAGCAGCCCCCGGGGATCGGGGGCCGGTCAGCCCCAGCATTTT	CASSPRGSGAGQPQHF
TRBJ1-1	NA	TRBV28	TRBD1	TGTGCCAGCAGTCGAAAGACAGGGATGCGCACTGAAGCTTTCTTT	CASSRKTGMRTEAFF
TRBJ2-5	NA	TRBV7-2	TRBD2	TGTGCCAGCAGCTTAGGGCTAGCGGGTGAGACCCAGTACTTC	CASSLGLAGETQYF
TRBJ2-7	NA	TRBV2	NA	TGTGCCAGCGTCCGGGAGCCTCTCTCCTACGAGCAGTACTTC	CASVREPLSYEQYF
TRBJ1-2	NA	TRBV6-1	NA	TGTGCCAGCAGTGAAGTTCAGTCCGTGGGGGGCTACACCTTC	CASSEVQSVGGYTF
TRBJ1-5	few	TRBV5-1	NA	TGCGCCAGCAGCTTCGCAGGGGATCAGCCCCAGCATTTT	CASSFAGDQPQHF
TRBJ1-2	NA	TRBV18	NA	TGTGCCAGCTCACCAGCAGCTCTACCCTATGGCTACACCTTC	CASSPAALPYGYTF
TRBJ1-2	NA	TRBV5-6	TRBD1	TGTGCCAGCAGCTTAGGACAGGGAGTAGGTGGCTACACCTTC	CASSLGQGVGGYTF
TRBJ2-7	NA	TRBV6-6	TRBD2	TGTGCCAGCAGGACCGGGACTAGCGGGAGCCCCTACGAGCAGTACTTC	CASRTGTSGSPYEQYF
TRBJ2-5	NA	TRBV28	NA	TGTGCCAGCAGTTTAGAACGGGGCGAAGAGACCCAGTACTTC	CASSLERGEETQYF
TRBJ2-5	NA	TRBV11-2	NA	TGTGCCAGCAGCTTAGGGGCCGCGAGGGTGACCCAGTACTTC	CASSLGAARVTQYF
TRBJ2-4	NA	TRBV30	NA	TGTGCCTGGAGCACCGTAGCCAAAAACATTCAGTACTTC	CAWSTVAKNIQYF
TRBJ2-3	NA	TRBV6-1	NA	TGTGCCAGCAGCCGACAATTCTTCATCACAGATACGCAGTATTTT	CASSRQFFITDTQYF
TRBJ2-7	NA	TRBV20-1	NA	TGCAGTGCTAGGGTAGATTACGAGCAGTACTTC	CSARVDYEQYF
TRBJ2-3	NA	TRBV11-1	TRBD2	TGTGCCAGCAGCAAAGCGGGACCTAGCACAGATACGCAGTATTTT	CASSKAGPSTDTQYF
TRBJ1-2	NA	TRBV5-1	TRBD1	TGCGCCAGCAGCCGGGGGACAGGGGGCAGTGGCTACACCTTC	CASSRGTGGSGYTF
TRBJ2-5	NA	TRBV11-2	NA	TGTGCCAGCAGCTTGGGACGTCAAGAGACCCAGTACTTC	CASSLGRQETQYF
TRBJ2-3	NA	TRBV7-2	TRBD2	TGTGCCAGCACCATTAGCGGGGCCGCAACAAATACGCAGTATTTT	CASTISGAATNTQYF
TRBJ2-3	NA	TRBV5-1	TRBD1	TGCGCCAGCAGCTTAGGTGACAGGGGGCCGGATACGCAGTATTTT	CASSLGDRGPDTQYF
TRBJ1-6	NA	TRBV30	NA	TGTGCCTGGTTACAGTCAGCAAATTCACCCCTCCACTTT	CAWLQSANSPLHF
TRBJ2-7	NA	TRBV7-9	TRBD1	TGTGCCAGCAGCCGGGGACAGGCCAAAGGCTACGAGCAGTACTTC	CASSRGQAKGYEQYF
TRBJ1-1	NA	TRBV7-9	TRBD1	TGTGCCAGCAGCCCAAGACCGACAGGGGTAGGGTTGAACACTGAAGCTTTCTTT	CASSPRPTGVGLNTEAFF